These 21 T cell receptor beta chains were sequenced from one sample in a study of metastatic and nonmetastatic thyroid tumors. Among the patients, none had received any treatment before thyroid surgery. TCRdb reprocessed the PCR reads via MiXCR. The sample consists of around 89,000 clones, 15% of them appearing once. The specimen sequenced was blood. All receptors derive from a female donor with papillary thyroid cancer or a benign thyroid nodule (not recorded which). Some clones in this sample may be carry-over from other donors' samples.

Notes on this clone: Given a much more abundant clone one base away, this may be a read error. Other DNA sequences from this sample encode an identical CDR3 as well. The V gene is TRBV11-1, the J gene TRBJ2-3; a possible D gene is TRBD2 (6 bases). CDR3 length equals 15 residues. Germline lookup yields CDR1 SGHAT and CDR2 FQDESV (reference sequence). The CDR3 nucleotides read TGCGCCACCCTGGGAGGAGAAAGAGGCACAGATACGCAGTATTTT. Its protein is CATLGGERGTDTQYF. Combining the CDR3 with reference TRBV11-1 and TRBJ2-3 gives the whole variable domain EAEVAQSPRYKITEKSQAVAFWCDPISGHATLYWYRQILGQGPELLVQFQDESVVDDSQLPKDRFSAERLKGVDSTLKIQPAELGDSAMYLCATLGGERGTDTQYFGPGTRLTVL.

This clone occurred many times. The chain has TRBV6-1 and TRBJ1-6; D call uncertain. V lost 1 base, J lost 6 bases, and 10 bases lay in between. This CDR3 comprises 15 residues. The germline CDR1 and CDR2 sequences are MNHNS and SASEGT. CDR3 sequence: CASSEGQVLNSPLHF. Written as DNA, the CDR3 is TGTGCCAGCAGTGAAGGGCAGGTGCTTAATTCACCCCTCCACTTT.

This clone was picked up many times. This CDR3 is CASSMADRGGYEQYF. The CDR3 DNA is TGTGCCAGTAGTATGGCGGACAGGGGGGGCTACGAGCAGTACTTC. The chain is built from TRBV19 and TRBJ2-7; 10 bases align to TRBD1. CDR3 length: 15 amino acids. CDR1 and CDR2 from the germline V gene are LNHDA and SQIVND (reference sequence). The V segment lost 3 bases and the J segment 3 bases; nucleotides outside the gene matches: 5.

This clone was counted at least ten times. This chain connects TRBV19 to TRBJ1-2, with D possibly being TRBD1 (5 bases). V was trimmed by 3 bases and J by 3 bases, leaving 23 bases between them. In germline, CDR1 is LNHDA, CDR2 SQIVND (reference sequence). This CDR3 comprises 18 residues. This CDR3 is CASSMVGAPPGEYYGYTF. Here the CDR3 DNA reads TGTGCCAGTAGTATGGTTGGGGCCCCCCCCGGCGAATACTATGGCTACACCTTC.

The chain uses TRBV20-1 and TRBJ2-5; D is unclear. The germline V gene has CDR1 DFQATT and CDR2 SNEGSKA (reference sequence). CDR3 length: 14 residues. V lost 5 bases, J lost 4 bases, and 17 bases lay in between. The CDR3 nucleotides read TGCAGTGCTCAGCCAGTGAACCAACGAGAGACCCAGTACTTC. As protein: CSAQPVNQRETQYF.

CDR3 nucleotide sequence: TGTGCCAGCAGTTATCCACGGGGGGGGTCCGGGACTGAAGCTTTCTTT. The encoded protein is CASSYPRGGSGTEAFF. V usage is TRBV6-6 and J usage is TRBJ1-1, with D maybe TRBD1 (5 bases). CDR3 size: 16 residues. V was trimmed by 3 bases and J by 5 bases, leaving 19 bases between them. CDR1 is MNHNY, CDR2 SVGAGI, per germline (reference sequence).

This clone was counted ten times or more. The DNA of the CDR3 is TGTGCCAGCTCACCACCTGGCAGGGGAAGGGGAGAGCAGTACTTC. Its translation: CASSPPGRGRGEQYF. V is TRBV18 and J is TRBJ2-7; TRBD1 is a possible D gene (6 bases). This CDR3 has 15 residues. Germline V gives CDR1 KGHSH, CDR2 LQKENI. Between the trimmed V and J ends, which lost 0 bases and 7 bases, there was a span of 16 bases.

Many counts were recorded for this clone. The gene calls are TRBV2 and TRBJ2-3; D not certain. This CDR3 spans 13 amino acids. CDR1 is SNHLY and CDR2 is FYNNEI in the germline V gene. V was clipped by 6 bases and J by 2 bases, with 9 bases between them. The CDR3 nucleotides read TGTGCCAGCAGCGCCAGAGTCACAGATACGCAGTATTTT. This codes for CASSARVTDTQYF.

This clone was counted between two and nine times. The CDR3 does not end in the conserved phenylalanine or tryptophan, so this is likely a read error. The chain employs TRBV10-2 and TRBJ2-7; possible D gene TRBD2, 5 bases. The germline gives CDR1 WSHSY, CDR2 SAAADI. The CDR3 totals 14 residues. CDR3: CVSGRARYPYEQYL. In DNA, the CDR3 is TGCGTCAGCGGAAGGGCCAGGTACCCCTACGAGCAGTACTTA.

In nucleotides, the CDR3 is TGTGCCAGCAGCTTAGTGAAGGCCCATGCGGGGACAGGACTTTACTATCAGTACTTC. Its translation is CASSLVKAHAGTGLYYQYF. The chain uses TRBV11-2 and TRBJ2-7; TRBD1 matches at 8 bases. Germline-derived CDR1 and CDR2 are SGHAT and FQNNGV. This CDR3 is 19 amino acids long. J lost 10 bases, V lost 1 base, and 24 bases had no gene match.

This clone was recorded many times. The chain recombines TRBV29-1 with TRBJ2-3; 9 nucleotides line up with TRBD2. The length of the CDR3 is 15 residues. Trimming cost V 4 bases and J 6 bases; bases outside gene matches: 11. Germline CDR1 is SQVTM and CDR2 is ANQGSEA. In DNA form, the CDR3 reads TGCAGCGTTGTATTGGCGGGGGGGCCTTCGGATACGCAGTATTTT. Its translation is CSVVLAGGPSDTQYF.

The chain links TRBV5-6 to TRBJ1-5, with D possibly matching TRBD1 (6 bases). Deletions cut 1 base from V and 0 bases from J, with 11 bases between. CDR3 length: 16 residues. Germline CDR1 is SGHDT and CDR2 is YYEEEE. CDR3 nucleotide sequence: TGTGCCAGCAGCTTGTTGGGGGGGCCTAGCAATCAGCCCCAGCATTTT. Protein product: CASSLLGGPSNQPQHF.

There are many counts of this clone. The rearrangement uses TRBV18 and TRBJ1-1; D remains unclear. V was pared by 3 bases and J by 1 base, with 12 bases between. This CDR3 comprises 15 residues. CDR1 and CDR2 (germline): KGHSH, LQKENI. CDR3 in DNA: TGTGCCAGCTCACCCGTGGGCTCCAGGAACACTGAAGCTTTCTTT. Protein sequence: CASSPVGSRNTEAFF.

This clone was seen many times. The chain joins TRBV6-1 to TRBJ2-3, with D perhaps TRBD1 (5 bases). V was trimmed by 1 base and J by 0 bases, leaving 5 bases between them. The CDR3 spans 14 residues. The V gene's germline CDR1 is MNHNS and CDR2 SASEGT. The CDR3 sequence: CASSEGGSTDTQYF. The CDR3 DNA reads as TGTGCCAGCAGTGAAGGGGGCAGCACAGATACGCAGTATTTT.

Regarding this clone: Being one base from a much bigger clone, this may be a read error. This chain links TRBV20-1 with TRBJ1-2, with a weak D call TRBD1 (5 bases). The CDR3 length is 14 residues. In germline, CDR1 is DFQATT, CDR2 SNEGSKA (reference sequence). As DNA, the CDR3 is TGCAGTGCTAAGGTAAGGGACCAGGGATTAGGCTGCACCTTC. Translated, it gives CSAKVRDQGLGCTF.

This chain connects TRBV4-1 to TRBJ2-3; TRBD2 matches 11 bases. CDR1 is MGHRA and CDR2 is YSYEKL in the germline V gene. Trimming cost V 2 bases and J 0 bases; bases outside gene matches: 7. The CDR3 length is 18 residues. DNA of the CDR3: TGCGCCAGCAGCCAACGCTTAACTAGCGGGAGTAGCACAGATACGCAGTATTTT. Translated, it gives CASSQRLTSGSSTDTQYF.

The table lists this clone with many counts. The chain combines TRBV28 with TRBJ1-1, with D perhaps TRBD1 (5 bases). Deletions cut 7 bases from V and 4 bases from J, with 16 bases between. Germline CDR1 is MDHEN and CDR2 is SYDVKM. This CDR3 contains 14 residues. DNA for the CDR3: TGTGCCAGCACCACACGGGGGGGGAGCACTGAAGCTTTCTTT. Translated: CASTTRGGSTEAFF.

As concerns this clone: A read error may account for a junction end that differs from germline. V usage is TRBV28 and J usage is TRBJ1-6; possibly TRBD1 for D (5 bases). The CDR3 has 15 amino acids. CDR1 and CDR2 from the germline V gene are MDHEN and SYDVKM. The CDR3 protein is CASSPGKRWGSPLHF. In nucleotides, the CDR3 is TGTGCCAGCAGCCCAGGGAAAAGGTGGGGGTCACCCCTACACTTT.

A note on this clone: The same CDR3 also results from other DNA sequences found in this sample. The rearrangement joins TRBV19 to TRBJ2-2; D might be TRBD2 (6 bases). V was cut by 1 base and J by 6 bases, with 18 bases left in between. Germline CDR1 LNHDA, CDR2 SQIVND (reference sequence). This CDR3 has 17 amino acids. The CDR3 DNA is TGTGCCAGTAGTATAGTTCCTTTCAAGGCGGGGTCCGGGGAGCTGTTTTTT. It specifies CASSIVPFKAGSGELFF.

Comment on this clone: At one of its ends the junction is not consistent with the germline gene, which may arise from a read error. In nucleotides, the CDR3 is TGCGCCAGCAGCCTTCGGGGGCCTAGCACATATACGCATTATTTT. It is translated as CASSLRGPSTYTHYF. The chain employs TRBV5-1 and TRBJ2-3; D assignment may be TRBD1 or TRBD2 (6 bases each). Per the germline V gene, CDR1 is SGHRS and CDR2 is YFSETQ. The CDR3 spans 15 residues. Full variable domain (remainder filled in from reference TRBV5-1 and TRBJ2-3): KAGVTQTPRYLIKTRGQQVTLSCSPISGHRSVSWYQQTPGQGLQFLFEYFSETQRNKGNFPGRFSGRQFSNSRSEMNVSTLELGDSALYLCASSLRGPSTYTHYFGPGTRLTVL.

At least ten counts were recorded for this clone. Other nucleotide sequences in the sample specify the same CDR3. The V call is TRBV4-2, the J call TRBJ1-6; 9 bases align to TRBD1. Germline assignment: CDR1 LGHNA and CDR2 YNFKEQ. The V gene end was trimmed by 4 bases and the J gene end by 8 bases; junction bases not matched to a gene: 3. The CDR3 consists of 14 residues. The CDR3 protein is CASSPRDRDSPLHF. CDR3 nucleotide sequence: TGTGCCAGCAGCCCCCGGGACAGGGATTCACCCCTCCACTTT.